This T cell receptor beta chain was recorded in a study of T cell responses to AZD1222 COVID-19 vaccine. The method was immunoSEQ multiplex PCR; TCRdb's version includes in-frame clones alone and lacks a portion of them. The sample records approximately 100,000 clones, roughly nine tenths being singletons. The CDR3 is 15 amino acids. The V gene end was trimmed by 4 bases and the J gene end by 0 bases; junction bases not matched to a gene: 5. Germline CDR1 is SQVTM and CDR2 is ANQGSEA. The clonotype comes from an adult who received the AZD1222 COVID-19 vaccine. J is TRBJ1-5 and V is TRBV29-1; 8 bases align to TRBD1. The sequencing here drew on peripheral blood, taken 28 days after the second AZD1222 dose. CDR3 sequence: CSVGMTGDSNQPQHF. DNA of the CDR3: TGCAGCGTTGGCATGACAGGGGATAGCAATCAGCCCCAGCATTTT.